This is a list of T cell receptor beta chains from one sample in a study of Graves' ophthalmopathy and Graves' hyperthyroidism. TCRdb processed the multiplex PCR reads anew with MiXCR; each CDR3 protein has one entry. The sample has fewer than 350,000 distinct CDR3 sequences; roughly 15% are singletons. Sequencing input: peripheral blood. These receptors came from an adult man with Graves' ophthalmopathy. Each CDR3 is given with its conserved first and last residue. Each record gives: J gene, D gene, CDR3 length, V gene, clone size, CDR3 DNA, CDR3 protein. A D gene is named only where the DNA matches it firmly. Part of the rows lack a size; the others show once, few, many or a class for expanded clones.

J: TRBJ1-5; D: TRBD1; length: 14; V: TRBV18; size: NA; DNA: TGTGCCAGCTCAAGACAGGGGGCCCCCCAGCCCCAGCATTTT; CDR3: CASSRQGAPQPQHF
J: TRBJ1-6; D: NA; length: 16; V: TRBV12-3/TRBV12-4; size: many; DNA: TGTGCCAGCAGTTTCCGGGGCTCCCGGGGAAATTCACCCCTCCACTTT; CDR3: CASSFRGSRGNSPLHF
J: TRBJ2-2; D: TRBD2; length: 19; V: TRBV10-3; size: NA; DNA: TGTGCCATCCTAGTCCGAGGTGCTAGCGGGAGAGAAGGCACCGGGGAGCTGTTTTTT; CDR3: CAILVRGASGREGTGELFF
J: TRBJ2-7; D: TRBD1; length: 15; V: TRBV11-3; size: few; DNA: TGTGCCAGCAGCTTAATTTCGGGACAGGCCAACGAGCAGTACTTC; CDR3: CASSLISGQANEQYF
J: TRBJ2-7; D: TRBD1; length: 15; V: TRBV6-2/TRBV6-3; size: many; DNA: TGTGCCAGCAGAAAGACCGGGACAGGGAAATACGAGCAGTACTTC; CDR3: CASRKTGTGKYEQYF
J: TRBJ1-5; D: NA; length: 12; V: TRBV6-5; size: many; DNA: TGTGCCAACAGCGGCCTCAATCAGCCCCAGCATTTT; CDR3: CANSGLNQPQHF
J: TRBJ2-7; D: TRBD1; length: 14; V: TRBV20-1; size: NA; DNA: TGCAGTGCTAACAGGGGGGCCAGCTCCTACGAGCAGTACTTC; CDR3: CSANRGASSYEQYF
J: TRBJ2-7; D: NA; length: 16; V: TRBV30; size: many; DNA: TGTGCCTGGAGTGGGCCCAGGGTTTCGTTGAGCTACGAGCAGTACTTC; CDR3: CAWSGPRVSLSYEQYF
J: TRBJ1-6; D: NA; length: 18; V: TRBV6-5; size: NA; DNA: TGTGCCAGCAGTTACTCGATTAGGCAGAGCTCCTATAATTCACCCCTCCACTTT; CDR3: CASSYSIRQSSYNSPLHF
J: TRBJ2-7; D: NA; length: 12; V: TRBV2; size: many; DNA: TGTGCCAGCAGGGGAGAACACTACGAGCAGTACTTC; CDR3: CASRGEHYEQYF
J: TRBJ1-1; D: TRBD1; length: 15; V: TRBV30; size: few; DNA: TGTGCCTGGAGTAGGACAGGGGGGTATCTGGCTGAAGCTTTCTTT; CDR3: CAWSRTGGYLAEAFF
J: TRBJ2-7; D: NA; length: 14; V: TRBV24-1; size: many; DNA: TGTGCCACCAGTGATCCTAGATTGGGTTACGAGCAGTACTTC; CDR3: CATSDPRLGYEQYF
J: TRBJ2-7; D: TRBD1; length: 15; V: TRBV28; size: NA; DNA: TGTGCCAGCAGCCGGCAGACAGGGGACAACTACGAGCAGTACTTC; CDR3: CASSRQTGDNYEQYF
J: TRBJ2-5; D: NA; length: 16; V: TRBV6-5; size: many; DNA: TGTGCCAGCAGTTACTCGACTTACGCTCCGTTAGAGACCCAGTACTTC; CDR3: CASSYSTYAPLETQYF
J: TRBJ1-2; D: NA; length: 15; V: TRBV6-5; size: many; DNA: TGTGCCAGCAGTTACTCGTCTCGAAGGGTCGATGACTACACCTTC; CDR3: CASSYSSRRVDDYTF
J: TRBJ2-2; D: NA; length: 16; V: TRBV15; size: many; DNA: TGTGCCACCAGCAGACCGTTAGGAGCGAACACCGGGGAGCTGTTTTTT; CDR3: CATSRPLGANTGELFF
J: TRBJ1-2; D: TRBD1; length: 15; V: TRBV12-3/TRBV12-4; size: many; DNA: TGTGCCAGCAGCCGTAGACAGGGTGGAAAGGATGGCTACACCTTC; CDR3: CASSRRQGGKDGYTF
J: TRBJ2-7; D: NA; length: 13; V: TRBV6-1; size: NA; DNA: TGTGCCAGCAGTGAAGTTCAGGACTACGAGCAGTACTTC; CDR3: CASSEVQDYEQYF
J: TRBJ1-2; D: TRBD1; length: 15; V: TRBV27; size: NA; DNA: TGTGCCAGCAGTCCCCTCCACGGGACAGATTATGGCTACACCTTC; CDR3: CASSPLHGTDYGYTF
J: TRBJ1-5; D: NA; length: 15; V: TRBV5-5; size: many; DNA: TGTGCCAGCAGCTCAAGAGGGACGGAAGATCAGCCCCAGCATTTT; CDR3: CASSSRGTEDQPQHF
J: TRBJ1-1; D: TRBD1; length: 14; V: TRBV5-1; size: many; DNA: TGCGCCAGCAGCTTGGGACAGGGGATCTCTGAAGCTCTCTTT; CDR3: CASSLGQGISEALF
J: TRBJ2-5; D: TRBD1; length: 16; V: TRBV27; size: NA; DNA: TGTGCCAGCAGTTCACACGACAGGGAGATTTGGGAGACCCAGTACTTC; CDR3: CASSSHDREIWETQYF
J: TRBJ2-2; D: NA; length: 14; V: TRBV6-2/TRBV6-3; size: many; DNA: TGTGCCAGCACTCACTCCCGGGAGATCGGGGAGCTGTTTTTT; CDR3: CASTHSREIGELFF
J: TRBJ1-5; D: NA; length: 16; V: TRBV12-3/TRBV12-4; size: many; DNA: TGTGCCAGCAGTTTGAGGCGGAGGGGTGAGGGTCAGCCCCAGCATTTT; CDR3: CASSLRRRGEGQPQHF
J: TRBJ2-7; D: NA; length: 12; V: TRBV6-5; size: many; DNA: TGTGCCAGCAGTTTTGGCGGTGACGAGCAGTACTTC; CDR3: CASSFGGDEQYF
J: TRBJ2-5; D: NA; length: 14; V: TRBV4-1; size: many; DNA: TGCGCCAGCAGCCAAGTGAAAGGGCCAGAGACCCAGTACTTC; CDR3: CASSQVKGPETQYF
J: TRBJ2-5; D: TRBD1; length: 17; V: TRBV19; size: many; DNA: TGTGCCAGTAGTCCTTATCCGGGACAGGGGGTTGTAGAGACCCAGTACTTC; CDR3: CASSPYPGQGVVETQYF
J: TRBJ1-1; D: NA; length: 14; V: TRBV20-1; size: many; DNA: TGCAGTGCTAGACCTCAGCCGCGGAACACTGAAGCTTTCTTT; CDR3: CSARPQPRNTEAFF
J: TRBJ2-5; D: NA; length: 14; V: TRBV6-2/TRBV6-3; size: NA; DNA: TGTGCCAGCAGCACCTGGACGGCCCAAGAGACCCAGTACTTC; CDR3: CASSTWTAQETQYF
J: TRBJ2-2; D: TRBD1; length: 14; V: TRBV6-5; size: many; DNA: TGTGCCAGCTGGGGGACAGGGGACACCGGGGAGCTGTTTTTT; CDR3: CASWGTGDTGELFF
J: TRBJ2-5; D: TRBD1; length: 15; V: TRBV28; size: many; DNA: TGTGCCAGCAGTTCCGGACAGGGATTTGCGGAGACCCAGTACTTC; CDR3: CASSSGQGFAETQYF
J: TRBJ1-1; D: NA; length: 13; V: TRBV7-2; size: many; DNA: TGTGCCAGCAGGTCGACAAGGAACACTGAAGCTTTCTTT; CDR3: CASRSTRNTEAFF
J: TRBJ2-7; D: NA; length: 13; V: TRBV2; size: many; DNA: TGTGCCAGCAGTGGGGACGGTCCCTACGAGCAGTACTTC; CDR3: CASSGDGPYEQYF
J: TRBJ1-5; D: TRBD1; length: 14; V: TRBV7-2; size: many; DNA: TGTGCCAGCAGCCCGGGGACAGCGTCGGGGCCCCAGCATTTT; CDR3: CASSPGTASGPQHF
J: TRBJ1-5; D: TRBD1; length: 15; V: TRBV19; size: NA; DNA: TGTGCCAGTAGTCTCGACGGACAGGGCCTTAAGCCCCAGCATTTT; CDR3: CASSLDGQGLKPQHF
J: TRBJ1-5; D: TRBD1; length: 14; V: TRBV10-3; size: many; DNA: TGTGCCATCAGCCGACAGGGGTCGGATCAGCCCCAGCATTTT; CDR3: CAISRQGSDQPQHF
J: TRBJ2-5; D: NA; length: 13; V: TRBV28; size: many; DNA: TGTGCCAGCAGTAGGGACGGCGTCAAGACCCAGTACTTC; CDR3: CASSRDGVKTQYF
J: TRBJ1-1; D: NA; length: 15; V: TRBV7-2; size: many; DNA: TGTGCCAGCAGCTCTGTCGGGGGGCTGAACACTGAAGCTTTCTTT; CDR3: CASSSVGGLNTEAFF
J: TRBJ1-1; D: NA; length: 13; V: TRBV30; size: NA; DNA: TGTGCCTGGAGGTTCAGGGTAAACACTGAAGCTTGCTTT; CDR3: CAWRFRVNTEACF
J: TRBJ1-2; D: TRBD1; length: 17; V: TRBV5-1; size: many; DNA: TGCGCCAGCAGCTCTCTGGAGCCGGGACAGGGGGCGTCCGGCTACACCTTC; CDR3: CASSSLEPGQGASGYTF
J: TRBJ2-5; D: TRBD2; length: 16; V: TRBV6-2/TRBV6-3; size: NA; DNA: TGTGCCAGCAGTTACCTGCGGGAGGAGGGACAAGAGACCCAGTACTTC; CDR3: CASSYLREEGQETQYF
J: TRBJ1-1; D: TRBD1; length: 14; V: TRBV27; size: many; DNA: TGTGCCGGCAGTTCCCACAGGGGGAGTGCTGAAGCTTTCTTT; CDR3: CAGSSHRGSAEAFF
J: TRBJ2-2; D: TRBD2; length: 16; V: TRBV5-1; size: many; DNA: TGCGCCAGCAAGGTCCTAGCGGGATCGAACACCGGGGAGCTGTTTTTT; CDR3: CASKVLAGSNTGELFF
J: TRBJ2-7; D: TRBD2; length: 14; V: TRBV18; size: NA; DNA: TGTGCCAGCTCACCCCTGCGGGAGGTAGGAGAGCAGTACTTC; CDR3: CASSPLREVGEQYF
J: TRBJ2-7; D: NA; length: 14; V: TRBV6-2/TRBV6-3; size: many; DNA: TGTGCCAGCAGTTACCCGGGACTTCCCTACGAGCAGTACTTC; CDR3: CASSYPGLPYEQYF
J: TRBJ2-7; D: NA; length: 13; V: TRBV28; size: NA; DNA: TGTGCCAGCGCCCGCGGGGACTCCTACGAGCAGTCCTTC; CDR3: CASARGDSYEQSF
J: TRBJ2-5; D: NA; length: 15; V: TRBV5-1; size: many; DNA: TGCGCCAGCAGCTTGGCTTCGGGATCGGGAGAGACCCAGTACTTC; CDR3: CASSLASGSGETQYF
J: TRBJ2-6; D: NA; length: 12; V: TRBV30; size: many; DNA: TGTGCCAGAAAATCTGGGGCCAACGTCCTGACTTTC; CDR3: CARKSGANVLTF
J: TRBJ1-2; D: NA; length: 13; V: TRBV6-2/TRBV6-3; size: many; DNA: TGTGCCAGCAGACCCGACAGGAACTATGGCTACACCTTC; CDR3: CASRPDRNYGYTF
J: TRBJ2-2; D: NA; length: 14; V: TRBV11-2; size: many; DNA: TGTGCCAGCAGCCCCCTGACTAGTACCGGGGAGCTGTTTTTT; CDR3: CASSPLTSTGELFF
J: TRBJ1-5; D: NA; length: 14; V: TRBV29-1; size: NA; DNA: TGCAGCGTCGCAGGGACTTATAGCAATCAGCCCCAGCATTTT; CDR3: CSVAGTYSNQPQHF
J: TRBJ2-7; D: TRBD1; length: 15; V: TRBV6-5; size: many; DNA: TGTGCCAGCAATCTGGGACAGACAAATAGGTACGAGCAGTACTTC; CDR3: CASNLGQTNRYEQYF
J: TRBJ2-7; D: NA; length: 13; V: TRBV27; size: many; DNA: TGTGCCAGCAGTCGGGACTCGACCTACGAGCAGTACTTC; CDR3: CASSRDSTYEQYF
J: TRBJ2-7; D: NA; length: 15; V: TRBV6-1; size: many; DNA: TGTGCCAGCAGACAAGGACAGACCACCTCCTACGAGCAGTACTTC; CDR3: CASRQGQTTSYEQYF
J: TRBJ1-5; D: NA; length: 13; V: TRBV19; size: many; DNA: TGTGCCAGTACGGGAAAGGGCTATCAGCCCCAGCATTTT; CDR3: CASTGKGYQPQHF